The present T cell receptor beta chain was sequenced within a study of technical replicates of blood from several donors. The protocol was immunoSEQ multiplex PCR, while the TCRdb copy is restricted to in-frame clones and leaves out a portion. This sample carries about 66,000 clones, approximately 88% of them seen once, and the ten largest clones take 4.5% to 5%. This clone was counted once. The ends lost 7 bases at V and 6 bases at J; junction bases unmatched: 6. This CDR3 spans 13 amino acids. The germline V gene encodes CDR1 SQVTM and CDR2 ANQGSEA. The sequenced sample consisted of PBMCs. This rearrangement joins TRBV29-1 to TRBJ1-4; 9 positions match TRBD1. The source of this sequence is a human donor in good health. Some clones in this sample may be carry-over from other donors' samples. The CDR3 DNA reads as TGCAGCGCTCAGACAGGGGGGGATGAAAAACTGTTTTTT. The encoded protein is CSAQTGGDEKLFF.